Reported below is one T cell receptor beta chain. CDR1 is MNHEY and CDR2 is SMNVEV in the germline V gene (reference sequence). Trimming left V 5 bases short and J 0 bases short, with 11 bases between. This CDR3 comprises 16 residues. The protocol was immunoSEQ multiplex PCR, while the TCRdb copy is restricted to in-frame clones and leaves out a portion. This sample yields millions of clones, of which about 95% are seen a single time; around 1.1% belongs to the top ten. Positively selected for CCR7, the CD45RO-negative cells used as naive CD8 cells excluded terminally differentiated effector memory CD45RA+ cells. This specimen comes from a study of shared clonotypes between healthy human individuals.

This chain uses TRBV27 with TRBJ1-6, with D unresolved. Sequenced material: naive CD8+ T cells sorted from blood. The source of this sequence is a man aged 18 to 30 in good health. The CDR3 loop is CASSRYGVSYNSPLHF. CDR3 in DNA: TGTGCCAGCAGTCGGTACGGGGTCTCCTATAATTCACCCCTCCACTTT.